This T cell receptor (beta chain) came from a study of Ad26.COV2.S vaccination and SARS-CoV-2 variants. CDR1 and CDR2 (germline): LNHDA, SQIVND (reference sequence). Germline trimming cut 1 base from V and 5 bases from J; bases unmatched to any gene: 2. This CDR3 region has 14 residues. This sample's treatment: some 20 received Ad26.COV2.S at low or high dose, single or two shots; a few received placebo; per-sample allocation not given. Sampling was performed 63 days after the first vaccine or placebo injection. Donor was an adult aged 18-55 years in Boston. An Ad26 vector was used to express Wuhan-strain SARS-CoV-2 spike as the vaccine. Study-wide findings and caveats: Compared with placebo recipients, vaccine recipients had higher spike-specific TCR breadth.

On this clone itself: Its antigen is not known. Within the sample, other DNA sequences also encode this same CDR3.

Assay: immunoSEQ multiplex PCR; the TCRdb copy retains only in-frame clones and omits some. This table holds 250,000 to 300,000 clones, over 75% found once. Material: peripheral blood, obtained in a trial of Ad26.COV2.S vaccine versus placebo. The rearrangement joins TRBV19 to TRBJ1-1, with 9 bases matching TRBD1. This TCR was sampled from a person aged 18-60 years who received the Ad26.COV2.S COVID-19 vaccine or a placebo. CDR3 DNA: TGTGCCAGTAGTATAGTGACAGGGGGGACTGAAGCTTTCTTT. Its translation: CASSIVTGGTEAFF.